These T cell receptor beta chains were read from a single sample in a study of shared clonotypes between healthy human individuals. Produced via immunoSEQ multiplex PCR; TCRdb's table is partial and in-frame only. Of about 600,000 clones listed, 95% to 98% were seen once; the top ten hold around 0.06%. The source material was naive CD4+ T cells sorted from blood. These TCRs come from a woman under 40 in good health. The CDR3 runs from the conserved cysteine through the conserved F or W. Fields, in order: V gene, clone size, J gene, D gene, CDR3 DNA, CDR3 protein. The D gene is left open where the match is weak. Some rows mark clone size as missing; the rest say once, few, many or name a class of expanded clone.

v_gene: TRBV6-5; abundance: -; j_gene: TRBJ2-5; d_gene: TRBD2; CDR3nt: TGTGCCACCGCTAGCGGGAGCAGTCAAGAGACCCAGTACTTC; CDR3aa: CATASGSSQETQYF
v_gene: TRBV5-4; abundance: -; j_gene: TRBJ1-1; d_gene: -; CDR3nt: TGTGCCAGCAGCTTGCCATTAGAGGACACTGAAGCTTTCTTT; CDR3aa: CASSLPLEDTEAFF
v_gene: TRBV4-1; abundance: -; j_gene: TRBJ2-7; d_gene: TRBD2; CDR3nt: TGCGCCAGCAGCCGGGGACTAGCGAAAAGGTCCTCTTCCTACGAGCAGTACTTC; CDR3aa: CASSRGLAKRSSSYEQYF
v_gene: TRBV6-5; abundance: -; j_gene: TRBJ2-3; d_gene: TRBD2; CDR3nt: TGTGCCAGCAGTTACTCGACTAGCGCGCCAGATACGCAGTATTTT; CDR3aa: CASSYSTSAPDTQYF
v_gene: TRBV10-3; abundance: -; j_gene: TRBJ2-3; d_gene: TRBD2; CDR3nt: TGTGCCATCATGAGCGGGAGGGTGGAAGATACGCAGTATTTT; CDR3aa: CAIMSGRVEDTQYF
v_gene: TRBV28; abundance: -; j_gene: TRBJ2-2; d_gene: -; CDR3nt: TGTGCCAGCAGTTTGGGGACAATGAACACCGGGGAGCTGTTTTTT; CDR3aa: CASSLGTMNTGELFF
v_gene: TRBV2; abundance: -; j_gene: TRBJ1-1; d_gene: -; CDR3nt: TGTGCCAGCAGAGAACGGGGACATAGAAACACTGAAGCTTTCTTT; CDR3aa: CASRERGHRNTEAFF
v_gene: TRBV6-5; abundance: -; j_gene: TRBJ1-2; d_gene: TRBD1; CDR3nt: TGTGCCAGCCAGCCGACAGGGGGCCATGGCTACACCTTC; CDR3aa: CASQPTGGHGYTF
v_gene: TRBV28; abundance: -; j_gene: TRBJ2-5; d_gene: -; CDR3nt: TGTGCCAGCAGCCCTGCTCCGGGATTAGAGACCCAGTACTTC; CDR3aa: CASSPAPGLETQYF
v_gene: TRBV11-3; abundance: once; j_gene: TRBJ2-1; d_gene: TRBD2; CDR3nt: TGTGCCAGCAGCTCCGGGACTAGCACCTACAATGAGCAGTTCTTC; CDR3aa: CASSSGTSTYNEQFF
v_gene: TRBV5-4; abundance: -; j_gene: TRBJ2-5; d_gene: -; CDR3nt: TGTGCCAGCAGCTTGGCTGGGACAAAGGGGACCCAGTACTTC; CDR3aa: CASSLAGTKGTQYF
v_gene: TRBV28; abundance: -; j_gene: TRBJ1-4; d_gene: -; CDR3nt: TGTGCCAGCAGTTCCAACCTAGGGATAACAACTAATGAAAAACTGTTTTTT; CDR3aa: CASSSNLGITTNEKLFF
v_gene: TRBV6-1; abundance: -; j_gene: TRBJ1-5; d_gene: -; CDR3nt: TGTGCCAGCAGTGAAGTGAACAGACAATTCAATCAGCCCCAGCATTTT; CDR3aa: CASSEVNRQFNQPQHF
v_gene: TRBV4-1; abundance: -; j_gene: TRBJ2-1; d_gene: -; CDR3nt: TGCGCCAGCAGCCAAGGAGGGGGATTGAGTGAGCAGTTCTTC; CDR3aa: CASSQGGGLSEQFF
v_gene: TRBV2; abundance: -; j_gene: TRBJ2-2; d_gene: TRBD2; CDR3nt: TGTGCCAGCCTTGAAGGGCTAGCGGGAGCCGGGGAGCTGTTTTTT; CDR3aa: CASLEGLAGAGELFF
v_gene: TRBV5-4; abundance: -; j_gene: TRBJ2-7; d_gene: -; CDR3nt: TGTGCCAGCAGCCGCCCCGGGGCGGACAAGTCCGAGCAGTACTTC; CDR3aa: CASSRPGADKSEQYF